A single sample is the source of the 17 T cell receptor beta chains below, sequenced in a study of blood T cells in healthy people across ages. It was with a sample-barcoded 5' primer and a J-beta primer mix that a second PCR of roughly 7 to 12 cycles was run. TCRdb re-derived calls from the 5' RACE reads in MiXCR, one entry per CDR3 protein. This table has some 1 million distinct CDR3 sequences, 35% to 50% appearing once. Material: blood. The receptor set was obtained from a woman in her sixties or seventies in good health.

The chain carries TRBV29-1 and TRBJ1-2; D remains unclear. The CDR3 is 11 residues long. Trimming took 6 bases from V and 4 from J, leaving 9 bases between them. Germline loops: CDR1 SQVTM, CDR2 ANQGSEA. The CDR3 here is CSVYSTYGYTF. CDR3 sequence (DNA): TGCAGCGTGTACAGCACCTATGGCTACACCTTC.

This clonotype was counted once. The CDR3 DNA follows: TGCAGCGTTGAAGGGAGGGGGACAGGGCAGTTCTTC. Translating gives CSVEGRGTGQFF. The V and J genes are TRBV29-1 and TRBJ2-1; 8 bases fit TRBD1. After removal of 1 base from V and 12 bases from J, the junction contained 5 bases not matched to a gene. The germline gives CDR1 SQVTM, CDR2 ANQGSEA. The CDR3 is made up of 12 amino acids.

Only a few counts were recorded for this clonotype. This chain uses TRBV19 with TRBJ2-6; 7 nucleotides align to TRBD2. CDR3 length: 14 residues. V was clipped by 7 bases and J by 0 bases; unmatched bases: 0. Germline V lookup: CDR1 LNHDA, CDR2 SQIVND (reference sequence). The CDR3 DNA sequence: TGTGCCAGTAAGCGGGACTCTGGGGCCAACGTCCTGACTTTC. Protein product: CASKRDSGANVLTF.

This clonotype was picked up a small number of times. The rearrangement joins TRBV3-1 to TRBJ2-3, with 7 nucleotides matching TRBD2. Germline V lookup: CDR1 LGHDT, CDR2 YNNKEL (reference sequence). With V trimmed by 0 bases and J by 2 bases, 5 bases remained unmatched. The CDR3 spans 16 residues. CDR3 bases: TGTGCCAGCAGCCAAGATTATCGACTAGCCACAGATACGCAGTATTTT. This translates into CASSQDYRLATDTQYF.

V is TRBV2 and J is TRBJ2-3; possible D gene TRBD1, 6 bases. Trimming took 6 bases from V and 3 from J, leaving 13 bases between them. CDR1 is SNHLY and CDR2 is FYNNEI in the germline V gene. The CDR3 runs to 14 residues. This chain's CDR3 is CASRTGTTTDTQYF. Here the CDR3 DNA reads TGTGCCAGCAGGACCGGGACAACGACAGATACGCAGTATTTT.

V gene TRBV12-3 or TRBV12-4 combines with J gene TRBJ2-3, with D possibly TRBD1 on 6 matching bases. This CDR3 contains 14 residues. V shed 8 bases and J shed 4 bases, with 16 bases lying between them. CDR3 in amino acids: CASGAGVSADTQYF. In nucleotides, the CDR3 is TGTGCCAGCGGAGCAGGGGTGAGCGCAGATACGCAGTATTTT.

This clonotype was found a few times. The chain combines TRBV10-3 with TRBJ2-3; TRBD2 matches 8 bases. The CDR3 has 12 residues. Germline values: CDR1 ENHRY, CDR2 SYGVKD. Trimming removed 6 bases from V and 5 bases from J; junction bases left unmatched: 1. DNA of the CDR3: TGTGCCATCAGCGGGGGGGAAGATACGCAGTATTTT. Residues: CAISGGEDTQYF.

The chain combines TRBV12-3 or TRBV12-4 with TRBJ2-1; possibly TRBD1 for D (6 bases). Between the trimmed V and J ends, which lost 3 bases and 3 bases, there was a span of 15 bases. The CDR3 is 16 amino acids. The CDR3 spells CASSLRAGAIYNEQFF. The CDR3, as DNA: TGTGCCAGCAGTTTGAGGGCAGGGGCGATCTACAATGAGCAGTTCTTC.

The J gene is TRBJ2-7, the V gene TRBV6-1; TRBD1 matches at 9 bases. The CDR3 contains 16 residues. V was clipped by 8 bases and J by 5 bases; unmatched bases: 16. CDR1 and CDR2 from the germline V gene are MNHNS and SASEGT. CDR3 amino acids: CASDYRGPAGTHEQYF. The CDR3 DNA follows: TGTGCCAGCGATTACAGGGGGCCAGCGGGAACCCACGAGCAGTACTTC.

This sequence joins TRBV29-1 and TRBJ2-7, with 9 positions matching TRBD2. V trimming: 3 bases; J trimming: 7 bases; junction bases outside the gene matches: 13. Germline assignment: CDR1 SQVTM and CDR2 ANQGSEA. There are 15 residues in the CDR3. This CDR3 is CSVEARTSDYNEQYF. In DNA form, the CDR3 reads TGCAGCGTTGAGGCCAGGACTAGCGATTACAATGAGCAGTACTTC.

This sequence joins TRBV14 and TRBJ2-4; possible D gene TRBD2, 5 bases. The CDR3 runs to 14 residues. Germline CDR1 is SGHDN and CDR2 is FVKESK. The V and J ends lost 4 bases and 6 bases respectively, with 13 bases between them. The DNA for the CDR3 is TGTGCCAGCAGCCTCCGGGGTCGAGTAAACATTCAGTACTTC. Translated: CASSLRGRVNIQYF.

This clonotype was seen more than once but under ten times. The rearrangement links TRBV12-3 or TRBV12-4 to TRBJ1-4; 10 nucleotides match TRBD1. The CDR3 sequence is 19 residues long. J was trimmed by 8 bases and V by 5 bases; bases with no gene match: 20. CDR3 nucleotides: TGTGCCAGCAGTACCAGAACCGGGACAGGGGATTTTGAGCGCGAAAAACTGTTTTTT. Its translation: CASSTRTGTGDFEREKLFF.

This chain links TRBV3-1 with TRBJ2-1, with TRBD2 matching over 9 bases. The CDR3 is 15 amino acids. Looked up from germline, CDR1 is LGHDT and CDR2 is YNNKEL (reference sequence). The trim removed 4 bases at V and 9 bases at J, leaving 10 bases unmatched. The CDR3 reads CASSRAREGTGEQFF. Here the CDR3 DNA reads TGTGCCAGCAGCCGGGCGCGGGAGGGTACAGGTGAGCAGTTCTTC.

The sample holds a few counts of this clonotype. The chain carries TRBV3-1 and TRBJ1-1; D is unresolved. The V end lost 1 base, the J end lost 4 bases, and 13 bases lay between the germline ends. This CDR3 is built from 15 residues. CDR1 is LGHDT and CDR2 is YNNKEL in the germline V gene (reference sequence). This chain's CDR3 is CASSQAGVGSTEAFF. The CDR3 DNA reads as TGTGCCAGCAGCCAAGCCGGGGTGGGGAGCACTGAAGCTTTCTTT.

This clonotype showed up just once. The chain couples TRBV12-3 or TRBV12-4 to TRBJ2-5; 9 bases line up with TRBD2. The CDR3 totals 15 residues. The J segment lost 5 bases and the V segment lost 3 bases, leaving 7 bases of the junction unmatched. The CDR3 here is CASSFEAGGEETQYF. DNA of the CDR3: TGTGCCAGCAGTTTTGAGGCGGGAGGGGAGGAGACCCAGTACTTC.

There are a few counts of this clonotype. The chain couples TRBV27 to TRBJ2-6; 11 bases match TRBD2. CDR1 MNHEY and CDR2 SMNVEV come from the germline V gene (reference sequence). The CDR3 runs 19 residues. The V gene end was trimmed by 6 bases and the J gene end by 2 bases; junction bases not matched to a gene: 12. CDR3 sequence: CASRPNRLAGPTGANVLTF. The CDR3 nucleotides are TGTGCCAGCAGGCCAAACCGACTAGCGGGACCAACTGGGGCCAACGTCCTGACTTTC. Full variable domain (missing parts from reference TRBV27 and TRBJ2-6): EAQVTQNPRYLITVTGKKLTVTCSQNMNHEYMSWYRQDPGLGLRQIYYSMNVEVTDKGDVPEGYKVSRKEKRNFPLILESPSPNQTSLYFCASRPNRLAGPTGANVLTFGAGSRLTVL.

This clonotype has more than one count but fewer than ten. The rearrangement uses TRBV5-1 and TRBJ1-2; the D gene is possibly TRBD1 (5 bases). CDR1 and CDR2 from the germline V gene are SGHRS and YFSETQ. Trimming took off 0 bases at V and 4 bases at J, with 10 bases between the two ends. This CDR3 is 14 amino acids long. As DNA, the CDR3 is TGCGCCAGCAGCTTGGAGGGGCGAAGCTATGGCTACACCTTC. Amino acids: CASSLEGRSYGYTF. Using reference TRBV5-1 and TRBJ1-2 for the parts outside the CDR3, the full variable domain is KAGVTQTPRYLIKTRGQQVTLSCSPISGHRSVSWYQQTPGQGLQFLFEYFSETQRNKGNFPGRFSGRQFSNSRSEMNVSTLELGDSALYLCASSLEGRSYGYTFGSGTRLTVV.